This T cell receptor beta chain stems from a study of blood T cell repertoires in COVID-19. Overall study: Spain, Italy and the United States supplied samples that represented acute and convalescent COVID-19.

Repertoires were generated with immunoSEQ multiplex PCR, while TCRdb's copy carries only in-frame clones and drops some. The table has 190,000 or so clones, about 87% seen once. There are 15 residues in the CDR3. In germline, CDR1 is KGHDR, CDR2 SFDVKD. Trimming took 7 bases from V and 7 from J; bases not matched to a gene: 8. The source material was peripheral blood. The chain has TRBV24-1 and TRBJ1-6, with 8 bases matching TRBD1. The clonotype was recovered from a woman aged 18-29 years who had recovered from COVID-19. The CDR3 DNA follows: TGTGCCACCAGGGCTGGACAGGGCGTCAATTCACCCCTCCACTTT. Translation gives CATRAGQGVNSPLHF.